The rows below give T cell receptor beta chains drawn from one sample of a study of blood T cell repertoires in COVID-19. The repertoire was sequenced with immunoSEQ multiplex PCR; TCRdb's copy has only in-frame clones and lacks some. The sample holds roughly 250,000 clones; 84% are singletons and the top ten take approximately 14%. Sequenced material: peripheral blood. The source is a person aged 65 to 79 with COVID-19, enrolled during active disease. Each CDR3 is given with its conserved first and last residue. The order of the fields is CDR3 protein, CDR3 DNA, V gene, D gene, clone size, J gene. The D gene is left open where the match is weak. Size is omitted from some rows. Given values are once, few, many or a class for expanded clones.

cdr3_aa: CASSFTGTVNTEAFF
cdr3_nt: TGTGCCAGCAGCTTCACCGGGACAGTGAACACTGAAGCTTTCTTT
v_call: TRBV7-2
d_call: TRBD1
clone_size: .
j_call: TRBJ1-1

cdr3_aa: CASSFSTKPANYGYTF
cdr3_nt: TGTGCCAGCAGTTTCAGCACTAAACCCGCTAACTATGGCTACACCTTC
v_call: TRBV27
d_call: .
clone_size: .
j_call: TRBJ1-2

cdr3_aa: CASSLGEGSGKSNQPQHF
cdr3_nt: TGTGCCAGCAGCTTAGGGGAGGGGTCAGGGAAAAGCAATCAGCCCCAGCATTTT
v_call: TRBV7-3
d_call: .
clone_size: .
j_call: TRBJ1-5

cdr3_aa: CASSPTSGHTGELFF
cdr3_nt: TGCGCCAGCAGTCCGACTAGCGGCCACACCGGGGAGCTGTTTTTT
v_call: TRBV4-1
d_call: TRBD2
clone_size: .
j_call: TRBJ2-2

cdr3_aa: CASSSGLAAHNEQFF
cdr3_nt: TGCGCCAGCAGCTCGGGACTAGCAGCCCACAATGAGCAGTTCTTC
v_call: TRBV5-1
d_call: TRBD2
clone_size: .
j_call: TRBJ2-1

cdr3_aa: CATSTSSYEQYF
cdr3_nt: TGTGCCACCAGCACCAGCTCCTACGAGCAGTACTTC
v_call: TRBV15
d_call: .
clone_size: few
j_call: TRBJ2-7

cdr3_aa: CASSFPRAFF
cdr3_nt: TGTGCCAGCAGCTTTCCCCGAGCTTTCTTT
v_call: TRBV11-2
d_call: .
clone_size: once
j_call: TRBJ1-1

cdr3_aa: CASRGGLAGTDTQYF
cdr3_nt: TGTGCCAGCAGGGGGGGACTAGCGGGCACAGATACGCAGTATTTT
v_call: TRBV5-4
d_call: TRBD2
clone_size: .
j_call: TRBJ2-3

cdr3_aa: CASSQHPGGQGGYTF
cdr3_nt: TGTGCCAGCAGTCAACATCCAGGGGGACAAGGGGGCTACACCTTC
v_call: TRBV6-2/TRBV6-3
d_call: TRBD1
clone_size: .
j_call: TRBJ1-2

cdr3_aa: CATQPTDTYNEQFF
cdr3_nt: TGTGCCACTCAACCGACAGATACCTACAATGAGCAGTTCTTC
v_call: TRBV9
d_call: .
clone_size: .
j_call: TRBJ2-1

cdr3_aa: CASSTSRGTGVTYEQYF
cdr3_nt: TGTGCCAGTAGTACCAGCCGCGGGACAGGGGTGACCTACGAGCAGTACTTC
v_call: TRBV19
d_call: TRBD1
clone_size: .
j_call: TRBJ2-7

cdr3_aa: CSVAWQGYGYTF
cdr3_nt: TGCAGCGTTGCGTGGCAGGGCTATGGCTACACCTTC
v_call: TRBV29-1
d_call: .
clone_size: .
j_call: TRBJ1-2

cdr3_aa: CASNVGLASPDTQYF
cdr3_nt: TGCGCCAGCAACGTAGGACTAGCGAGCCCGGATACGCAGTATTTT
v_call: TRBV5-1
d_call: TRBD2
clone_size: once
j_call: TRBJ2-3

cdr3_aa: CASSEFGSSTDTQYF
cdr3_nt: TGTGCCAGCAGTGAATTTGGGAGTAGCACAGATACGCAGTATTTT
v_call: TRBV6-1
d_call: .
clone_size: .
j_call: TRBJ2-3

cdr3_aa: CASSLSPGGTDTQYF
cdr3_nt: TGTGCCAGCAGCTTATCCCCGGGAGGCACAGATACGCAGTATTTT
v_call: TRBV11-2
d_call: .
clone_size: .
j_call: TRBJ2-3

cdr3_aa: CASSTFLANEQYF
cdr3_nt: TGTGCCAGCAGCACCTTCCTAGCGAACGAGCAGTACTTC
v_call: TRBV3-1/TRBV3-2
d_call: .
clone_size: once
j_call: TRBJ2-7

cdr3_aa: CASSFVSYEQYF
cdr3_nt: TGTGCCAGCAGTTTTGTCAGCTACGAGCAGTACTTC
v_call: TRBV28
d_call: .
clone_size: .
j_call: TRBJ2-7

cdr3_aa: CASSGDTGNTIYF
cdr3_nt: TGTGCCAGCAGTGGAGACACTGGAAACACCATATATTTT
v_call: TRBV2
d_call: .
clone_size: .
j_call: TRBJ1-3

cdr3_aa: CASSERALTWSGANVLTF
cdr3_nt: TGTGCCAGCAGTGAACGAGCCTTAACTTGGTCTGGGGCCAACGTCCTGACTTTC
v_call: TRBV6-1
d_call: .
clone_size: .
j_call: TRBJ2-6

cdr3_aa: CASSSGQGRGGQPQHF
cdr3_nt: TGTGCCAGCAGTTCCGGACAGGGGAGGGGGGGTCAGCCCCAGCATTTT
v_call: TRBV6-6
d_call: TRBD1
clone_size: .
j_call: TRBJ1-5

cdr3_aa: CASSLFRGDSNQPQHF
cdr3_nt: TGTGCCAGCAGTTTATTCCGGGGAGATAGCAATCAGCCCCAGCATTTT
v_call: TRBV27
d_call: .
clone_size: once
j_call: TRBJ1-5

cdr3_aa: CASSGGSGNTIYF
cdr3_nt: TGTGCCTCCAGCGGGGGTTCTGGAAACACCATATATTTT
v_call: TRBV11-3
d_call: .
clone_size: .
j_call: TRBJ1-3

cdr3_aa: CASSPRLALNEQFF
cdr3_nt: TGTGCCAGCAGCCCCAGACTAGCACTTAATGAGCAGTTCTTC
v_call: TRBV5-8
d_call: TRBD2
clone_size: once
j_call: TRBJ2-1

cdr3_aa: CASSLGLGAYYEQYF
cdr3_nt: TGTGCCAGCAGCTTGGGGCTTGGAGCCTACTACGAGCAGTACTTC
v_call: TRBV7-8
d_call: .
clone_size: .
j_call: TRBJ2-7

cdr3_aa: CASSLGARGTYNEQFF
cdr3_nt: TGTGCCAGCAGCTTAGGAGCGCGGGGGACCTACAATGAGCAGTTCTTC
v_call: TRBV7-6
d_call: TRBD2
clone_size: .
j_call: TRBJ2-1

cdr3_aa: CASSYRSRGANTEAFF
cdr3_nt: TGTGCCAGCAGTTACCGGAGCAGGGGGGCGAACACTGAAGCTTTCTTT
v_call: TRBV6-5
d_call: TRBD1
clone_size: .
j_call: TRBJ1-1

cdr3_aa: CASSESSGREWGEQYF
cdr3_nt: TGTGCCAGCAGTGAGTCTAGCGGGAGGGAATGGGGGGAGCAGTACTTC
v_call: TRBV25-1
d_call: TRBD2
clone_size: once
j_call: TRBJ2-7

cdr3_aa: CASSIFTGGQGEKLFF
cdr3_nt: TGTGCCAGTAGTATTTTTACCGGGGGGCAGGGAGAAAAACTGTTTTTT
v_call: TRBV19
d_call: .
clone_size: once
j_call: TRBJ1-4

cdr3_aa: CSASIRGRQPQHF
cdr3_nt: TGCAGTGCTAGTATCCGCGGGCGGCAGCCCCAGCATTTT
v_call: TRBV20-1
d_call: .
clone_size: many
j_call: TRBJ1-5

cdr3_aa: CASSSLRLAHQETQYF
cdr3_nt: TGTGCCAGCAGTTCGCTGCGACTAGCGCACCAAGAGACCCAGTACTTC
v_call: TRBV6-5
d_call: TRBD2
clone_size: .
j_call: TRBJ2-5

cdr3_aa: CASSLDPGTGNTIYF
cdr3_nt: TGTGCCAGCAGCTTGGACCCGGGTACTGGAAACACCATATATTTT
v_call: TRBV5-4
d_call: .
clone_size: .
j_call: TRBJ1-3

cdr3_aa: CASSQLAGGASGGTQYF
cdr3_nt: TGTGCCAGCAGTCAACTAGCGGGAGGCGCTTCCGGTGGGACCCAGTACTTC
v_call: TRBV27
d_call: TRBD2
clone_size: once
j_call: TRBJ2-5

cdr3_aa: CASSPGGRNNEQFF
cdr3_nt: TGTGCCAGCAGTCCAGGAGGGAGGAACAATGAGCAGTTCTTC
v_call: TRBV25-1
d_call: .
clone_size: .
j_call: TRBJ2-1

cdr3_aa: CASSSQGFRNSPLHF
cdr3_nt: TGTGCCAGTAGTTCGCAGGGGTTTCGTAATTCACCCCTCCACTTT
v_call: TRBV19
d_call: .
clone_size: .
j_call: TRBJ1-6

cdr3_aa: CASSPDREGAEKLFF
cdr3_nt: TGTGCCAGCAGCCCTGACAGGGAAGGGGCCGAAAAACTGTTTTTT
v_call: TRBV5-7
d_call: TRBD1
clone_size: .
j_call: TRBJ1-4

cdr3_aa: CASSPRTSNQPQHF
cdr3_nt: TGTGCCAGCAGTCCCCGGACAAGCAATCAGCCCCAGCATTTT
v_call: TRBV28
d_call: .
clone_size: .
j_call: TRBJ1-5

cdr3_aa: CASSPPVTSGSYEQYF
cdr3_nt: TGTGCCAGCTCACCACCCGTAACTAGCGGTAGCTACGAGCAGTACTTC
v_call: TRBV18
d_call: TRBD2
clone_size: .
j_call: TRBJ2-7

cdr3_aa: CASSELLAGVSGELFF
cdr3_nt: TGTGCCAGCAGCGAACTTCTAGCGGGAGTTTCCGGGGAGCTGTTTTTT
v_call: TRBV6-6
d_call: TRBD2
clone_size: .
j_call: TRBJ2-2

cdr3_aa: CASSPGIVGTEAFF
cdr3_nt: TGTGCCAGCAGCCCCGGTATAGTCGGCACTGAAGCTTTCTTT
v_call: TRBV6-2/TRBV6-3
d_call: .
clone_size: .
j_call: TRBJ1-1

cdr3_aa: CASSSLLAGGLAKNIQYF
cdr3_nt: TGTGCCAGCAGCTCCTTATTAGCGGGAGGGTTAGCCAAAAACATTCAGTACTTC
v_call: TRBV7-9
d_call: TRBD2
clone_size: .
j_call: TRBJ2-4

cdr3_aa: CASSLNTGGWADTQYF
cdr3_nt: TGTGCCAGCAGCTTGAATACAGGGGGTTGGGCAGATACGCAGTATTTT
v_call: TRBV7-3
d_call: TRBD1
clone_size: .
j_call: TRBJ2-3

cdr3_aa: CASSLRTGTNQPQHF
cdr3_nt: TGTGCCAGCAGCCTGCGGACAGGGACGAATCAGCCCCAGCATTTT
v_call: TRBV3-1/TRBV3-2
d_call: TRBD1
clone_size: .
j_call: TRBJ1-5

cdr3_aa: CASSQVSVLEPQHF
cdr3_nt: TGCGCCAGCAGCCAAGTTTCGGTGTTGGAGCCCCAGCATTTT
v_call: TRBV4-1
d_call: .
clone_size: .
j_call: TRBJ1-5

cdr3_aa: CASSLDRVVNYGYTF
cdr3_nt: TGTGCCAGCAGCTTGGACAGGGTGGTTAACTATGGCTACACCTTC
v_call: TRBV5-4
d_call: .
clone_size: few
j_call: TRBJ1-2

cdr3_aa: CASSERTSGTTQYF
cdr3_nt: TGTGCCAGCAGTGAAAGGACTAGCGGGACAACGCAGTATTTT
v_call: TRBV2
d_call: TRBD2
clone_size: once
j_call: TRBJ2-3

cdr3_aa: CATNSLGAGYTF
cdr3_nt: TGTGCCACCAACTCATTGGGGGCTGGCTACACCTTC
v_call: TRBV27
d_call: .
clone_size: once
j_call: TRBJ1-2

cdr3_aa: CASSYTADTQYF
cdr3_nt: TGTGCCAGCAGCTATACAGCAGATACGCAGTATTTT
v_call: TRBV5-6
d_call: .
clone_size: once
j_call: TRBJ2-3

cdr3_aa: CASSPIIAGAEEQYF
cdr3_nt: TGTGCCAGCTCACCGATTATAGCGGGAGCAGAAGAGCAGTACTTC
v_call: TRBV18
d_call: TRBD2
clone_size: .
j_call: TRBJ2-7

cdr3_aa: CAWSWDTSNYGYTF
cdr3_nt: TGTGCCTGGAGTTGGGACACCTCTAACTATGGCTACACCTTC
v_call: TRBV30
d_call: .
clone_size: .
j_call: TRBJ1-2

cdr3_aa: CASSIKGQGTSNQPQHF
cdr3_nt: TGTGCCAGTAGTATAAAGGGACAGGGAACTTCCAATCAGCCCCAGCATTTT
v_call: TRBV19
d_call: TRBD1
clone_size: .
j_call: TRBJ1-5

cdr3_aa: CAIPTPGQISPLHF
cdr3_nt: TGCGCCATCCCCACACCGGGACAAATTTCACCCCTCCACTTT
v_call: TRBV5-1
d_call: .
clone_size: .
j_call: TRBJ1-6

cdr3_aa: CASSLGVTTGYTF
cdr3_nt: TGTGCCAGCAGCTTAGGGGTTACTACGGGCTACACCTTC
v_call: TRBV7-8
d_call: .
clone_size: .
j_call: TRBJ1-2

cdr3_aa: CASSLRQYNSPLHF
cdr3_nt: TGTGCCAGCAGCTTAAGACAGTATAATTCACCCCTCCACTTT
v_call: TRBV7-2
d_call: .
clone_size: .
j_call: TRBJ1-6

cdr3_aa: CASSSGHITGELFF
cdr3_nt: TGTGCCAGCAGCTCCGGACACATCACCGGGGAGCTGTTTTTT
v_call: TRBV7-2
d_call: .
clone_size: .
j_call: TRBJ2-2

cdr3_aa: CASSLERRATALKNEKLFF
cdr3_nt: TGTGCCAGCAGCTTAGAGAGGAGAGCCACCGCCTTAAAAAATGAAAAACTGTTTTTT
v_call: TRBV7-9
d_call: .
clone_size: few
j_call: TRBJ1-4